This TCR beta chain was identified during a study of identical twins' blood T cells. This clonotype was observed many times. Its antigen is still unknown. Regarding the study as a whole: Even for out-of-frame TCRbeta, twins reportedly shared V gene usage much more than unrelated donors.

V was pared by 7 bases and J by 7 bases, with 12 bases of the junction left unmatched. CDR3 size: 14 residues. TCRdb independently ran MiXCR on the 5' RACE reads; one entry per CDR3 protein. The sample contains fewer than 450,000 distinct CDR3 sequences, over 25% of which appear only once. V is TRBV12-3 or TRBV12-4 and J is TRBJ1-1, with 7 bases aligning to TRBD1. This clonotype originated in a woman aged 18 to 50 in good health. Sequenced input: PBMCs. The CDR3: CASTLSTGRGEAFF. CDR3 nucleotides: TGTGCCAGCACCTTATCGACAGGGAGAGGTGAAGCTTTCTTT.